The present TCR beta chain was sequenced within a study of high-grade serous ovarian cancer treatment subgroups. General study points: Clonal relatedness tracked neoantigen level, and by trend copy number and mutation load.

Data came from immunoSEQ multiplex PCR; TCRdb stores just in-frame clones and leaves some out. The sample holds approximately 5,000 clones, less than 70% seen once. This clone occurred once. As yet, its antigen is unknown. Tumor tissue was taken before any definitive surgery or chemotherapy was given. From germline, CDR1 is LNHDA and CDR2 SQIVND (reference sequence). This CDR3 has 15 amino acids. Deletions cut 6 bases from V and 0 bases from J, with 14 bases between. Sequenced sample: tumor tissue. This TCR was sampled from a human donor with high-grade serous ovarian cancer. V gene TRBV19 combines with J gene TRBJ2-5; D may correspond to TRBD1 or TRBD2 (5 bases each). CDR3 sequence (DNA): TGTGCCAGTAGCCCCGGGACGTCGTACCAAGAGACCCAGTACTTC. This sequence encodes CASSPGTSYQETQYF.